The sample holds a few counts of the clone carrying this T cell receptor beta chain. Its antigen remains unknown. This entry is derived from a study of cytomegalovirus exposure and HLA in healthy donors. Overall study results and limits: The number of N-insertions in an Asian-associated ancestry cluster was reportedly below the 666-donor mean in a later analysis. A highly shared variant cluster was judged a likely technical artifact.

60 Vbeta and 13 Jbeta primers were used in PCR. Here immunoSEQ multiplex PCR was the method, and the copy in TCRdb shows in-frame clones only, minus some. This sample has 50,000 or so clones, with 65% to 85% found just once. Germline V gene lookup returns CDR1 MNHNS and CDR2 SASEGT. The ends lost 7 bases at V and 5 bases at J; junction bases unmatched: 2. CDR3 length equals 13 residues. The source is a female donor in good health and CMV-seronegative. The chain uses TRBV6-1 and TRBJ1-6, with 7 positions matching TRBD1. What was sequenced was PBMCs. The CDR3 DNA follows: TGTGCCAGCACCGGGACAGATAATTCACCCCTCCACTTT. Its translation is CASTGTDNSPLHF.